The clone carrying this TCR beta chain was recorded only once. Sequenced by immunoSEQ multiplex PCR; TCRdb stores in-frame clones only, minus some. The sample holds approximately 84,000 clones, approximately 94% seen once. The entry originates in a study of OX40 agonist ivuxolimab in advanced cancers. Study overall: The patients received ivuxolimab by intravenous route every 2 weeks at 0.01 to 10 mg/kg. Eligibility admitted prior anti-PD-1, anti-PD-L1 or anti-CTLA-4 therapy; roughly 40% had some. Enrolled patients in dose escalation had cancers that were hepatocellular carcinoma, melanoma, renal cell or head and neck cancer. With a range of 23 to 79, age averaged about 58 years, and 75% to 90% were male.

The length of the CDR3 is 15 residues. V was shortened by 6 bases and J by 7 bases, with 16 bases between the two germline ends. Germline-derived CDR1 and CDR2 are LNHDA and SQIVND (reference sequence). This clonotype was obtained from an adult with an advanced solid tumor such as melanoma, head and neck, liver or kidney cancer. V is TRBV19 and J is TRBJ1-6; D gene uncertain. The source material was CD4+ or CD8+ T cells sorted from blood, sampled in a trial of the OX40 agonist ivuxolimab. The CDR3 region has the DNA TGTGCCAGTAGCCAAGGACTGCTGCCAAATTCACCCCTCCACTTT. Translated: CASSQGLLPNSPLHF.